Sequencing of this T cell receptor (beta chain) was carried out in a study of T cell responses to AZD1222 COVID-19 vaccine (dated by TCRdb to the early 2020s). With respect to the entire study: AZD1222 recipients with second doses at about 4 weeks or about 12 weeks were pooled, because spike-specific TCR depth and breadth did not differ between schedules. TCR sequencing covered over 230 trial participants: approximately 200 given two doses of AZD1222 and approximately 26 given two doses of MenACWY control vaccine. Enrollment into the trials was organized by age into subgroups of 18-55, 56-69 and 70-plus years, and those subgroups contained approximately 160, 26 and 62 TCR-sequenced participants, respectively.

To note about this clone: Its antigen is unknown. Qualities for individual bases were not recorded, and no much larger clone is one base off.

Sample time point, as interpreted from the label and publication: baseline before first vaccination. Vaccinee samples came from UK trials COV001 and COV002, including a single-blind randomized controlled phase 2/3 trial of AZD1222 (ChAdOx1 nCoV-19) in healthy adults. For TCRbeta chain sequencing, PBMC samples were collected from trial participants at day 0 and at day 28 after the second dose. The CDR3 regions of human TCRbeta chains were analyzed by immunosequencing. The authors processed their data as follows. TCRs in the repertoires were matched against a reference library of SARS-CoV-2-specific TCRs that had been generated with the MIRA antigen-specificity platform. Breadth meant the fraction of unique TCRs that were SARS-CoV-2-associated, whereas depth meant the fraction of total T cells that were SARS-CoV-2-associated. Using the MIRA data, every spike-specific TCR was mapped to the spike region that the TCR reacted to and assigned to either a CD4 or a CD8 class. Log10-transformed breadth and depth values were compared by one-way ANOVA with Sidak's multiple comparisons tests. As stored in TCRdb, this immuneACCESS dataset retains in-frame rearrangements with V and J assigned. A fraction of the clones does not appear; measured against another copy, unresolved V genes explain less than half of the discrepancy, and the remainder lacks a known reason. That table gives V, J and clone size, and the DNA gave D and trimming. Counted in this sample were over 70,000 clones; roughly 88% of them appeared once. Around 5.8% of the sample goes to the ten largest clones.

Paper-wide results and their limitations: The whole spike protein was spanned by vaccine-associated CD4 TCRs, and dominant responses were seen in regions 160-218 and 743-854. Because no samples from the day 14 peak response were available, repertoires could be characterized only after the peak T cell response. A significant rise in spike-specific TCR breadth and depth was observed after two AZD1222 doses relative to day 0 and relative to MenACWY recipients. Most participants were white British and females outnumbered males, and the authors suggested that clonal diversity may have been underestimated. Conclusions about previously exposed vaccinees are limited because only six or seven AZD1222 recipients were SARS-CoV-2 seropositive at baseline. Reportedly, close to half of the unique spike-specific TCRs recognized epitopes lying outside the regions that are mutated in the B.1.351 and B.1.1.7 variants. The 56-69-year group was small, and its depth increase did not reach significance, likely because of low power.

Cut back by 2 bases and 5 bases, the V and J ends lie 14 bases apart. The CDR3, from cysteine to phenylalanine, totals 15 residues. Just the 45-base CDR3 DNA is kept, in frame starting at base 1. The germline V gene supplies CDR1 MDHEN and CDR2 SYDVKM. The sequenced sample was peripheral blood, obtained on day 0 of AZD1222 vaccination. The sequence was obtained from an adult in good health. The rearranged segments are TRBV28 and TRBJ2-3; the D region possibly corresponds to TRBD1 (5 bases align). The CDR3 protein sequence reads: CASSLGREEIDTQYF. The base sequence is TGTGCCAGCAGTTTAGGCAGGGAAGAAATAGATACGCAGTATTTT.